This entry lists 7 T cell receptor beta chains sequenced from one sample in a study of T cell repertoires in cytomegalovirus infection. These receptors are not linked to any known antigen. TCRdb re-analysed the reads in MiXCR, keeping a single row per CDR3 protein. This repertoire shows about 920,000 distinct CDR3 sequences, roughly 30% found once; its top ten account for around 15%. Specimen: cultured CD8+ T cells from PBMCs, collected from culture after CMV antigen stimulation. These TCRs come from a human donor in good health (CMV status not recorded). Some clones in this sample may be carry-over from other donors' samples.

This clonotype was detected many times. V usage is TRBV11-1 and J usage is TRBJ2-6; 7 nucleotides agree with TRBD1. J was trimmed by 4 bases and V by 6 bases; bases with no gene match: 6. CDR1 is SGHAT, CDR2 FQDESV, per germline (reference sequence). The CDR3 extends over 15 amino acids. The CDR3 spells CASRNRGEGANVLTF. DNA for the CDR3: TGTGCCAGCAGAAACAGGGGCGAAGGGGCCAACGTCCTGACTTTC.

The chain is built from TRBV12-3 or TRBV12-4 and TRBJ2-2; 8 bases line up with TRBD1. This CDR3 has 14 amino acids. V shed 5 bases, J shed 7 bases, and the junction held 6 bases outside the gene matches. CDR3 sequence: CASSRTGLDGELFF. The CDR3 region has the DNA TGTGCCAGCAGTCGGACAGGGCTGGACGGGGAGCTGTTTTTT.

The chain recombines TRBV4-1 with TRBJ2-3; 7 positions agree with TRBD2. This CDR3 has 16 amino acids. Looked up from germline, CDR1 is MGHRA and CDR2 is YSYEKL. Trimming took 7 bases from V and 1 from J; bases not matched to a gene: 11. The CDR3: CASNHIGGGGTDTQYF. In DNA, the CDR3 is TGCGCCAGCAACCACATCGGCGGGGGAGGCACAGATACGCAGTATTTT.

The chain recombines TRBV2 with TRBJ2-3; D not certain. CDR3 length: 14 residues. Deletions cut 1 base from V and 2 bases from J, with 7 bases between. Germline V lookup: CDR1 SNHLY, CDR2 FYNNEI. The CDR3 region has the DNA TGTGCCAGCAGTGAAGAGTTCACCACAGATACGCAGTATTTT. This gives the protein CASSEEFTTDTQYF.

This clonotype occurred a few times. The rearrangement uses TRBV27 and TRBJ1-3; D not resolved. CDR1 and CDR2 (germline): MNHEY, SMNVEV (reference sequence). The CDR3 consists of 17 residues. V lost 3 bases, J lost 8 bases, and 23 bases lay in between. For the CDR3, the DNA is TGTGCCAGCAGTTTCTCTGCCCCCCGTTCCTATGCGGACACCATATATTTT. Its protein is CASSFSAPRSYADTIYF.

The genes are TRBV19 and TRBJ2-1; a weak D match, TRBD2 (6 bases). The CDR3 totals 13 residues. From germline, CDR1 is LNHDA and CDR2 SQIVND (reference sequence). V dropped 7 bases and J dropped 5 bases, with 12 bases sitting between them. The chain's CDR3 is CASMGLPDNEQFF. CDR3 bases: TGTGCCAGTATGGGACTCCCGGACAATGAGCAGTTCTTC.

This chain connects TRBV4-1 to TRBJ1-1; perhaps TRBD1 as D (6 bases). Germline V gene lookup returns CDR1 MGHRA and CDR2 YSYEKL. This CDR3 comprises 15 residues. Deletions cut 6 bases from V and 4 bases from J, with 18 bases between. CDR3 sequence (DNA): TGCGCCAGCAGTAAAACGGTCGCAGGGGTCACTGAAGCTTTCTTT. Residues: CASSKTVAGVTEAFF.